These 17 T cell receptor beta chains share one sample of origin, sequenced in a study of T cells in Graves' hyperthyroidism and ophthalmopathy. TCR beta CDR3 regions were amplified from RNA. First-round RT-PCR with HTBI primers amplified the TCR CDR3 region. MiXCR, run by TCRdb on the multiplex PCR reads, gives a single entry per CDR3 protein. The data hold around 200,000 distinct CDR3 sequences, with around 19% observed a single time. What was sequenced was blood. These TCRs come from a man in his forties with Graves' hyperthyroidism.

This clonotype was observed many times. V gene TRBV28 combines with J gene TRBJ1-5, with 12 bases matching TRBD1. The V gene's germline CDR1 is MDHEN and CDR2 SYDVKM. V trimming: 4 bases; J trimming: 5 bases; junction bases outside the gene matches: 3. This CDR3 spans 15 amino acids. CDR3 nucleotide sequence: TGTGCCAGCAGTTCGGGGACAGGGGGCCATCAGCCCCAGCATTTT. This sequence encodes CASSSGTGGHQPQHF.

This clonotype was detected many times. The CDR3, as DNA: TGTGCCAGCAGTGTAATAAACAATGAGCAGTTCTTC. Protein product: CASSVINNEQFF. The gene calls are TRBV27 and TRBJ2-1, with D hard to call. Germline loops: CDR1 MNHEY, CDR2 SMNVEV (reference sequence). CDR3 length: 12 residues. Trimming removed 5 bases from V and 5 bases from J, with 7 bases in between.

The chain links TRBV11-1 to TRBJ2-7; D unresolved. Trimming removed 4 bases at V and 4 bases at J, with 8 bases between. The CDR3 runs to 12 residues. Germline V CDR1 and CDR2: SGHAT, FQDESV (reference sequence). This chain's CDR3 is CASSSAGYEQYF. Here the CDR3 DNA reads TGTGCCAGCAGCTCCGCCGGGTACGAGCAGTACTTC. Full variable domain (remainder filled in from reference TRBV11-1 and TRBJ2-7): EAEVAQSPRYKITEKSQAVAFWCDPISGHATLYWYRQILGQGPELLVQFQDESVVDDSQLPKDRFSAERLKGVDSTLKIQPAELGDSAMYLCASSSAGYEQYFGPGTRLTVT.

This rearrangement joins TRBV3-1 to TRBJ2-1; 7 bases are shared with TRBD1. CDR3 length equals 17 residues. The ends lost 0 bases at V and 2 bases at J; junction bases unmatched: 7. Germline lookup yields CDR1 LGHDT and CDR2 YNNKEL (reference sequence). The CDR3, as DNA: TGTGCCAGCAGCCAAGAAGGGGGCGGGTGGGCCTACAATGAGCAGTTCTTC. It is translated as CASSQEGGGWAYNEQFF.

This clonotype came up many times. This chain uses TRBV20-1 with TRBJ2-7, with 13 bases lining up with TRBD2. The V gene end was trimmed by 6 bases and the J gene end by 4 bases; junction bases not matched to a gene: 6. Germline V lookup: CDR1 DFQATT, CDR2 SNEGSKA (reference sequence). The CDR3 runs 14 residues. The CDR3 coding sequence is TGCAGTGCAAGGGCGGGACTAGCGGGGTACGAGCAGTACTTC. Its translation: CSARAGLAGYEQYF.

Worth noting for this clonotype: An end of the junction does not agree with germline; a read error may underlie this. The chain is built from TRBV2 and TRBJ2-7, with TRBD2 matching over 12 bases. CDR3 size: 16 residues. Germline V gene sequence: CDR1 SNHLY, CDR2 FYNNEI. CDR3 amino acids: CASREGRTSGNIEQYF. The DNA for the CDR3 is TGTGCCAGCAGAGAAGGTCGGACTAGCGGGAACATCGAGCAGTACTTC.

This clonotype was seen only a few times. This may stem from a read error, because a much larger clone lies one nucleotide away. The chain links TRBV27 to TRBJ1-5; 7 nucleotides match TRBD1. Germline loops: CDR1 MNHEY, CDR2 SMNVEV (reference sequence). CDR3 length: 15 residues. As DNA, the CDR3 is TGTGACAGCAGTACCTTAGGACAGGTCAGAGGGCCCCAGCATTTT. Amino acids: CDSSTLGQVRGPQHF.

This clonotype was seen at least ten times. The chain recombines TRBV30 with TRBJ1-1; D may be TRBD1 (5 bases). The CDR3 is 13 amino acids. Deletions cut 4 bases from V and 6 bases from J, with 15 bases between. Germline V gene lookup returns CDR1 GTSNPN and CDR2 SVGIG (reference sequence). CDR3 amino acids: CAWTDGGVSEAFF. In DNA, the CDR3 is TGTGCCTGGACTGATGGGGGGGTCTCTGAAGCTTTCTTT.

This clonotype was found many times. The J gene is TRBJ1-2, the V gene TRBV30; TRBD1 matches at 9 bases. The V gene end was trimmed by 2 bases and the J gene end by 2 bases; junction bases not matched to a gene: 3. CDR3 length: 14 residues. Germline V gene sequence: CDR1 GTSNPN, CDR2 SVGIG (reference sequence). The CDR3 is CAWSQTGGNYGYTF. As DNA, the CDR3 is TGTGCCTGGAGTCAGACAGGGGGGAACTATGGCTACACCTTC.

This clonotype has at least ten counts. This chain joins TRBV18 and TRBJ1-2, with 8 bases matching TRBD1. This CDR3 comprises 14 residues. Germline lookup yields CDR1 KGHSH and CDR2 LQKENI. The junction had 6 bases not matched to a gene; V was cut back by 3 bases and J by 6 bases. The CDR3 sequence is CASSPGQGLNGYTF. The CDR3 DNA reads TGTGCCAGCTCACCCGGACAGGGTTTGAATGGCTACACCTTC.

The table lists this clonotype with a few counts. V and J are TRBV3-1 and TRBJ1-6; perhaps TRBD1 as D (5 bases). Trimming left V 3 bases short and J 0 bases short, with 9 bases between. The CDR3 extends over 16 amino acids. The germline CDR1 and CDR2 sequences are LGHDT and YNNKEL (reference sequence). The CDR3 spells CASSHAGSSYNSPLHF. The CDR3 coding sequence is TGTGCCAGCAGCCATGCAGGGAGCTCCTATAATTCACCCCTCCACTTT.

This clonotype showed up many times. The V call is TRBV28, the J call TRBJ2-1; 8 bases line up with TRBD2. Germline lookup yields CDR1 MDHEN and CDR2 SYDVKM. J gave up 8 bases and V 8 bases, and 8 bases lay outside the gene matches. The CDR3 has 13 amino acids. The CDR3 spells CASQGTGGDEQFF. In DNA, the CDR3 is TGTGCCAGCCAAGGGACGGGGGGGGATGAGCAGTTCTTC.

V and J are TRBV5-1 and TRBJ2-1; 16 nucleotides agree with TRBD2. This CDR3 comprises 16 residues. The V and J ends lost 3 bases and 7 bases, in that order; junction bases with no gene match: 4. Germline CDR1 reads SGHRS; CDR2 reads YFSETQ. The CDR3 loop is CASSWGLAGGLNEQFF. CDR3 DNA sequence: TGCGCCAGCAGCTGGGGACTAGCGGGGGGGCTGAATGAGCAGTTCTTC.

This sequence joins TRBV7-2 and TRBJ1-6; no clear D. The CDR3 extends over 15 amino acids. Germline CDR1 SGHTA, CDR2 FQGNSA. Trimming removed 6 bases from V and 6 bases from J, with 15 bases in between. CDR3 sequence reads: CASRSRAGPNSPLHF. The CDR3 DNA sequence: TGTGCCAGCAGGTCCCGGGCAGGACCTAATTCACCCCTCCACTTT. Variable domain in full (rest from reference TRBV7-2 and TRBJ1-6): GAGVSQSPSNKVTEKGKDVELRCDPISGHTALYWYRQSLGQGLEFLIYFQGNSAPDKSGLPSDRFSAERTGGSVSTLTIQRTQQEDSAVYLCASRSRAGPNSPLHFGNGTRLTVT.

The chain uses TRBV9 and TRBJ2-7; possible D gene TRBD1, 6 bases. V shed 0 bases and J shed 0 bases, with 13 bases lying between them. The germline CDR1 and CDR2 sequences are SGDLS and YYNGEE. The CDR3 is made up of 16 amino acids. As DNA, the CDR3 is TGTGCCAGCAGCGTAGGAATGGACAGTGCCTCCTACGAGCAGTACTTC. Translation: CASSVGMDSASYEQYF.

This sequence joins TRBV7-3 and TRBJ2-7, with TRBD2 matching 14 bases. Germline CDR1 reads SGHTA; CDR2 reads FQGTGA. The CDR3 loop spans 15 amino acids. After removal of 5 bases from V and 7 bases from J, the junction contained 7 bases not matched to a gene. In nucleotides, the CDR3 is TGTGCCAGCAGCCGACTAGCGGGGGGGGAAGGAGAGCAGTACTTC. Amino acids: CASSRLAGGEGEQYF. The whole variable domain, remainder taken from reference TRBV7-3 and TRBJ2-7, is GAGVSQTPSNKVTEKGKYVELRCDPISGHTALYWYRQSLGQGPEFLIYFQGTGAADDSGLPNDRFFAVRPEGSVSTLKIQRTERGDSAVYLCASSRLAGGEGEQYFGPGTRLTVT.

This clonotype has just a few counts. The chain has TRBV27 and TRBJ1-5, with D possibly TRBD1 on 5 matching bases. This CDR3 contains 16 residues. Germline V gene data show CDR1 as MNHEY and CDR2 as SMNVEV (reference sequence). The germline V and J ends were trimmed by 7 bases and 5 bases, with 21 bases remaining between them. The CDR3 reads CASTTLRRGNYQPQHF. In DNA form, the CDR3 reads TGTGCCAGCACTACCTTAAGACGGGGGAACTATCAGCCCCAGCATTTT.